The clone carrying this T cell receptor (beta chain) was found a few times. The CDR3 has 15 amino acids. Germline V gene data show CDR1 as DFQATT and CDR2 as SNEGSKA (reference sequence). V was pared by 6 bases and J by 9 bases, with 15 bases of the junction left unmatched. This entry is derived from a study of blood T cells in healthy people across ages. Study overall: Per every two T cells, about one barcoded beta molecule was captured by template switching.

The authors ran a second PCR of 7 to 11 cycles using a sample-barcoded 5' primer and a J-beta primer mix. Sequencing yielded, for each sample, at least 3 million paired-end reads carrying CDR3. TCRdb re-analysed the 5' RACE reads in MiXCR, keeping a single row per CDR3 protein. Counted here are 550,000 to 750,000 distinct CDR3 sequences, 20% to 25% occurring once; the ten biggest clones make up 3.5% to 4%. The chain carries TRBV20-1 and TRBJ2-3; 10 nucleotides match TRBD2. This receptor was obtained from a man in his 70s in good health. The sequencing sample was made of blood. CDR3 residues: CSAEPGLARIGTQYF. The CDR3 DNA reads TGCAGTGCAGAACCGGGACTAGCGAGGATCGGGACGCAGTATTTT.